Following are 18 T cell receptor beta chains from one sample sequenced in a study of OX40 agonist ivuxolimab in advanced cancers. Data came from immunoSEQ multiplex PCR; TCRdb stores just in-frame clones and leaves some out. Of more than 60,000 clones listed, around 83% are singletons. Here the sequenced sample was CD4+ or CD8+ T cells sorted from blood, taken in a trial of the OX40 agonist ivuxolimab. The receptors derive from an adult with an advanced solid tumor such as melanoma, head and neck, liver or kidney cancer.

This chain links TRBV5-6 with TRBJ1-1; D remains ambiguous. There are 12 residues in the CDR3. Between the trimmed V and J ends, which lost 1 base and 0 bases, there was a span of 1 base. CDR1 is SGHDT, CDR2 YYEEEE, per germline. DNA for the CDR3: TGTGCCAGCAGCTTGATGAACACTGAAGCTTTCTTT. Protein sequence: CASSLMNTEAFF.

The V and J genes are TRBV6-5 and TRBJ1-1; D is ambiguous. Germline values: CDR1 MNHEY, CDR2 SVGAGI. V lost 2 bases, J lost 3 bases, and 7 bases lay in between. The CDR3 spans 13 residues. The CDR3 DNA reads TGTGCCAGCAGTTACCGGACTTACACTGAAGCTTTCTTT. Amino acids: CASSYRTYTEAFF.

CDR3 bases: TGTGCCAGCTCACCATTGAGAGGGGAGGGTACTGAAGCTTTCTTT. This sequence encodes CASSPLRGEGTEAFF. This chain uses TRBV18 with TRBJ1-1; tentative D call: TRBD1 (5 bases). Trimming took 2 bases from V and 5 from J, leaving 15 bases between them. Germline V CDR1 and CDR2: KGHSH, LQKENI. This CDR3 contains 15 residues.

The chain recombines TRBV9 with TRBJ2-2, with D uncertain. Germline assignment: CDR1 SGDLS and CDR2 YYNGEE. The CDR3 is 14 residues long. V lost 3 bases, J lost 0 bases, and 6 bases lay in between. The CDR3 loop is CASSGGPNTGELFF. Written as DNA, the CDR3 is TGTGCCAGCAGCGGAGGACCGAACACCGGGGAGCTGTTTTTT. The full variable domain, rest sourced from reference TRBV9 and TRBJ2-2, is DSGVTQTPKHLITATGQRVTLRCSPRSGDLSVYWYQQSLDQGLQFLIQYYNGEERAKGNILERFSAQQFPDLHSELNLSSLELGDSALYFCASSGGPNTGELFFGEGSRLTVL.

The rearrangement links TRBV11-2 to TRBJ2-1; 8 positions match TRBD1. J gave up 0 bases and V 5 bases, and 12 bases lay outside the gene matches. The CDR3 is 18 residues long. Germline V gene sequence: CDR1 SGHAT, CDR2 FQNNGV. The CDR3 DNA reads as TGTGCCAGCAGCCACGACAGGGGATGGCGGAGCTCCTACAATGAGCAGTTCTTC. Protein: CASSHDRGWRSSYNEQFF.

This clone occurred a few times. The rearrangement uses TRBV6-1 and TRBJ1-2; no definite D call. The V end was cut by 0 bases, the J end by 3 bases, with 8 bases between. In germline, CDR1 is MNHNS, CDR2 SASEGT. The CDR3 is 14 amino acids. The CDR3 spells CASSEALRHYGYTF. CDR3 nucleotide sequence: TGTGCCAGCAGTGAAGCGCTCAGACACTATGGCTACACCTTC.

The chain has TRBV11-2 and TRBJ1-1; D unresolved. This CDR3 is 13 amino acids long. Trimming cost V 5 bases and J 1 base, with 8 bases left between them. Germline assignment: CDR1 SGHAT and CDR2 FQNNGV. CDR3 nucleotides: TGTGCCAGCAGCCCCCCCCCGAACACTGAAGCTTTCTTT. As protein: CASSPPPNTEAFF.

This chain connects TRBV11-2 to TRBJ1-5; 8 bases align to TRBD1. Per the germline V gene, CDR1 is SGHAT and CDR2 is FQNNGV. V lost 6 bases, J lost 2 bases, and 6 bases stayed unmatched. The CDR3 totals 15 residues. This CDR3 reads CASSLTGGRNQPQHF. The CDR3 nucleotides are TGTGCCAGCAGTCTCACAGGGGGGCGCAATCAGCCCCAGCATTTT. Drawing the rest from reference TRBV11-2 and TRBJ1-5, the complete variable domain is EAGVAQSPRYKIIEKRQSVAFWCNPISGHATLYWYQQILGQGPKLLIQFQNNGVVDDSQLPKDRFSAERLKGVDSTLKIQPAKLEDSAVYLCASSLTGGRNQPQHFGDGTRLSIL.

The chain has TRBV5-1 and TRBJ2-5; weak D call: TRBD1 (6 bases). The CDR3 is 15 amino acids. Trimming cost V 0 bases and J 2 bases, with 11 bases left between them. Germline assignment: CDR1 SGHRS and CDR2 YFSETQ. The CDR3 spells CASSLVRTEQETQYF. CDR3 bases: TGCGCCAGCAGCTTGGTGAGGACAGAACAAGAGACCCAGTACTTC.

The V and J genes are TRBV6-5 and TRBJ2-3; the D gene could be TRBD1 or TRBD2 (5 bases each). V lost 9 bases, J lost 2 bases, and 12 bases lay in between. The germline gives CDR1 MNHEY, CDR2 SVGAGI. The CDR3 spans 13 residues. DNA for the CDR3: TGTGCCAGTGGGACGGGAAACACAGATACGCAGTATTTT. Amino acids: CASGTGNTDTQYF.

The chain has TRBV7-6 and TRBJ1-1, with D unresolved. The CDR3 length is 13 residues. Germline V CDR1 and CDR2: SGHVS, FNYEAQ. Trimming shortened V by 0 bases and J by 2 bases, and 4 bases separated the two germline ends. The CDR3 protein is CASSLAHNTEAFF. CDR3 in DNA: TGTGCCAGCAGCTTAGCTCATAACACTGAAGCTTTCTTT.

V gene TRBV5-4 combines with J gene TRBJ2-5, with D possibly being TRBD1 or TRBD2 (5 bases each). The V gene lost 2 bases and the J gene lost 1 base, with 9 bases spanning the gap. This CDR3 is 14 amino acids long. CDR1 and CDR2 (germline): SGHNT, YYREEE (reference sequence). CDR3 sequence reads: CASSFGTAQETQYF. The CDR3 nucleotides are TGTGCCAGCAGCTTCGGGACGGCCCAAGAGACCCAGTACTTC.

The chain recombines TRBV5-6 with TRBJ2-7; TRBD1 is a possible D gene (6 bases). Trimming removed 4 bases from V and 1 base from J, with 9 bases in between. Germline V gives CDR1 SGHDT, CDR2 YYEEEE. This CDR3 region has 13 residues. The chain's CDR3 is CASSLDRSYEQYF. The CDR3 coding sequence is TGTGCCAGCAGCCTAGACAGGTCCTACGAGCAGTACTTC.

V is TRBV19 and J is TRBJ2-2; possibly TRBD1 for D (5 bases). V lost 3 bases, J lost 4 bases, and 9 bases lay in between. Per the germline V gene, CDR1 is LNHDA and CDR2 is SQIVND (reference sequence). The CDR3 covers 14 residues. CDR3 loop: CASSIREITGELFF. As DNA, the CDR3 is TGTGCCAGTAGTATCAGGGAAATCACCGGGGAGCTGTTTTTT.

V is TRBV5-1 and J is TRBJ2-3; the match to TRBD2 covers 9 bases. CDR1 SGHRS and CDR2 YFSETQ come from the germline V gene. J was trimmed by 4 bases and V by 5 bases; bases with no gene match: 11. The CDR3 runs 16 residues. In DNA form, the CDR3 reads TGCGCCAGCAGATCCACTGCGGGAGGGATCGCAGATACGCAGTATTTT. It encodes CASRSTAGGIADTQYF.

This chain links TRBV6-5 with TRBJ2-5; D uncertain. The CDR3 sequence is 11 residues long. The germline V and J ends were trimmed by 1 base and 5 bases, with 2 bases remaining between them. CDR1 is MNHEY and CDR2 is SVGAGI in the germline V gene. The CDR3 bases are TGTGCCAGCAGTTACTTCGAGACCCAGTACTTC. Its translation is CASSYFETQYF.

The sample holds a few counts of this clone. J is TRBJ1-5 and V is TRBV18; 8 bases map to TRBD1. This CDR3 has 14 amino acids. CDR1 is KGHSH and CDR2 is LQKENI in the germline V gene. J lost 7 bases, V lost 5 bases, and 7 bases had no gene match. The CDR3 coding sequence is TGTGCCAGCTCAGTGGGACAGGCCCCGCAGCCCCAGCATTTT. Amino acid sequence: CASSVGQAPQPQHF.

CDR3 residues: CASSSRQDYNEQFF. CDR3 DNA sequence: TGTGCCAGCAGCTCACGACAGGACTACAATGAGCAGTTCTTC. The chain recombines TRBV11-3 with TRBJ2-1; D might be TRBD1 (6 bases). V lost 4 bases and J 3 bases, leaving 10 bases between the germline ends. From germline, CDR1 is SGHNT and CDR2 YENEEA. The CDR3 consists of 14 residues.